These 8 T cell receptor beta chains came from one sample sequenced in a study of blood T cell repertoires in COVID-19. Repertoires were generated with immunoSEQ multiplex PCR, while TCRdb's copy carries only in-frame clones and drops some. The data contain fewer than 250,000 clones, around 87% of them seen just once; the ten biggest clones take up 20% to 25%. Sequencing used PBMCs or T cells enriched from blood (not recorded which). The receptors come from a woman in her 40s in a cohort exposed to, infected with or recovered from COVID-19 (not recorded which).

The chain recombines TRBV3-1 (or the pseudogene TRBV3-2) with TRBJ2-3; 11 bases align to TRBD2. Germline CDR1 reads LGHDT; CDR2 reads YNNKEL (reference sequence). This CDR3 comprises 17 residues. The ends lost 1 base at V and 6 bases at J; junction bases unmatched: 9. CDR3 loop: CASSQGLSGRAADTQYF. CDR3 bases: TGTGCCAGCAGCCAAGGCCTTAGCGGGAGGGCCGCGGATACGCAGTATTTT.

This clone was seen more than once but under ten times. The chain is built from TRBV3-1 (or the pseudogene TRBV3-2) and TRBJ2-3, with D possibly being TRBD1 (6 bases). This CDR3 is built from 17 residues. Germline V gene sequence: CDR1 LGHDT, CDR2 YNNKEL (reference sequence). The germline V and J ends were trimmed by 0 bases and 3 bases, with 16 bases remaining between them. The CDR3 DNA reads TGTGCCAGCAGCCAAGAAGGTTCGGACAGTAGGACAGATACGCAGTATTTT. Its translation: CASSQEGSDSRTDTQYF.

The V call is TRBV27, the J call TRBJ1-1, with TRBD1 as a possible D gene (5 bases). V was trimmed by 5 bases and J by 3 bases, leaving 10 bases between them. CDR1 MNHEY and CDR2 SMNVEV come from the germline V gene (reference sequence). CDR3 length: 13 residues. This CDR3 is CASSVDIYTEAFF. In nucleotides, the CDR3 is TGTGCCAGCAGTGTGGACATTTACACTGAAGCTTTCTTT.

This chain uses TRBV5-1 with TRBJ2-3; D is unclear. In germline, CDR1 is SGHRS, CDR2 YFSETQ. The CDR3 totals 11 residues. V was cut by 3 bases and J by 5 bases, with 4 bases left in between. The CDR3 nucleotides are TGCGCCAGCAGCTCCAAAGATACGCAGTATTTT. Its protein is CASSSKDTQYF.

V and J are TRBV4-2 and TRBJ2-4; 7 nucleotides agree with TRBD2. The germline V gene encodes CDR1 LGHNA and CDR2 YNFKEQ. The CDR3 is 16 amino acids. J lost 0 bases, V lost 4 bases, and 6 bases had no gene match. CDR3 sequence reads: CASSLTSALAKNIQYF. The CDR3 DNA reads TGTGCCAGCAGCCTCACTAGCGCTTTAGCCAAAAACATTCAGTACTTC.

This clone was counted a few times. The chain is built from TRBV3-1 (or the pseudogene TRBV3-2) and TRBJ1-2, with a possible D match to TRBD1 (6 bases). Germline V lookup: CDR1 LGHDT, CDR2 YNNKEL (reference sequence). The CDR3 contains 14 residues. Trimming removed 1 base from V and 8 bases from J, with 14 bases in between. This chain's CDR3 is CASSQGNRVQGYTF. CDR3 DNA sequence: TGTGCCAGCAGCCAAGGGAACAGGGTACAAGGCTACACCTTC.

This chain joins TRBV14 and TRBJ2-2; 7 positions agree with TRBD1. The ends lost 2 bases at V and 0 bases at J; junction bases unmatched: 6. The CDR3 runs to 17 residues. Germline lookup yields CDR1 SGHDN and CDR2 FVKESK. CDR3 sequence: CASSQRGTASNTGELFF. In DNA form, the CDR3 reads TGTGCCAGCAGCCAAAGGGGGACAGCTTCGAACACCGGGGAGCTGTTTTTT.

This sequence joins TRBV6-5 and TRBJ2-5; the D is unclear. Looked up from germline, CDR1 is MNHEY and CDR2 is SVGAGI. Trimming removed 6 bases from V and 6 bases from J, with 8 bases in between. The CDR3 consists of 11 residues. CDR3 sequence reads: CASRQQKTQYF. CDR3 nucleotides: TGTGCCAGCAGGCAACAGAAGACCCAGTACTTC.